This paragraph reports one T cell receptor beta chain. This specimen belongs to a study of patients and donors after allogeneic stem cell transplantation. TCRdb re-analysed the RT-PCR reads in MiXCR, keeping a single row per CDR3 protein. Found here are some 880,000 distinct CDR3 sequences, over 15% of them singletons; the top ten hold 5.5% to 6.5%. Input material: blood, either unsorted or a sorted T cell fraction (not recorded which). This receptor was taken from a human donor who was either an allogeneic HSCT recipient or a stem cell or donor lymphocyte infusion donor (not recorded which). It is not recorded whose cells these are; they may come from a transplant donor.

CDR3 nucleotide sequence: TGTGCCAGCAGTGAAGAACCAGGGGGCGCTAAAAACATTCAGTACTTC. The encoded protein is CASSEEPGGAKNIQYF. V and J are TRBV6-1 and TRBJ2-4, with TRBD1 matching over 8 bases. CDR1 MNHNS and CDR2 SASEGT come from the germline V gene. The length of the CDR3 is 16 residues. The junction had 6 bases not matched to a gene; V was cut back by 1 base and J by 4 bases.